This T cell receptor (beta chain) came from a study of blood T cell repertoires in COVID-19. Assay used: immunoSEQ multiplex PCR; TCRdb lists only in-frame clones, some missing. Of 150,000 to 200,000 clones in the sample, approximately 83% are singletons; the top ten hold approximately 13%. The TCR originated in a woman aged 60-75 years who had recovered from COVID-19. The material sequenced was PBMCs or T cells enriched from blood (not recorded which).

This chain's CDR3 is CASSQELTGTGLGPYNSPLHF. DNA for the CDR3: TGTGCCAGCAGCCAAGAACTAACCGGGACAGGACTAGGGCCCTATAATTCACCCCTCCACTTT. The chain links TRBV3-1 (or the pseudogene TRBV3-2) to TRBJ1-6, with 8 bases identical to TRBD1. The trim removed 0 bases at V and 2 bases at J, leaving 15 bases unmatched. The CDR3 totals 21 residues. CDR1 is LGHDT and CDR2 is YNNKEL in the germline V gene (reference sequence).